This T cell receptor (beta chain) stems from a study of cytomegalovirus exposure and HLA in healthy donors. General study results and limits: An ancestry cluster, one associated with Asian ancestry, reportedly showed fewer N-insertions than the approximately 670-donor mean in a later analysis.

The PCR had 60 Vbeta and 13 Jbeta primers. Clones were read by immunoSEQ multiplex PCR, and TCRdb kept only the in-frame ones, dropping some. Of approximately 100,000 clones listed, over 70% are singletons. This clone was found once. Its antigen is unidentified. There are 17 residues in the CDR3. CDR1 is SGHTA and CDR2 is FQGNSA in the germline V gene. The ends were cut back, 1 base at V and 0 bases at J, with 13 bases in the middle. This chain uses TRBV7-2 with TRBJ2-1; D perhaps matches TRBD2 (7 bases). Sequencing used PBMCs. The TCR comes from a middle-aged woman in good health and CMV-seronegative. CDR3 sequence (DNA): TGTGCCAGCAGCTTAGGGGGGGGGCGGAGCTCCTACAATGAGCAGTTCTTC. Protein: CASSLGGGRSSYNEQFF. Looking up the rest from reference TRBV7-2 and TRBJ2-1 gives the full variable domain: GAGVSQSPSNKVTEKGKDVELRCDPISGHTALYWYRQSLGQGLEFLIYFQGNSAPDKSGLPSDRFSAERTGGSVSTLTIQRTQQEDSAVYLCASSLGGGRSSYNEQFFGPGTRLTVL.